The T cell receptor beta chain described here comes from a study of blood T cell repertoires in COVID-19. Study summary: Acute and convalescent COVID-19 samples came from the United States, Italy and Spain. T cells, B-cell-depleted T cells, or PBMCs supplied cDNA or gDNA.

Points on this clone: The sample holds other DNA sequences that translate to the same CDR3.

In the original workflow: Amplification with reference gene primers provided the estimates of nucleated cell counts. Produced via immunoSEQ multiplex PCR; TCRdb's table is partial and in-frame only. D and trimming were read from the DNA, whereas the V and J calls and clone size are those reported in that table. The sample shows approximately 100,000 clones, less than 85% of them seen only once. The sequence was collected from a man at least 80 years old with acute or convalescent COVID-19. The sequencing sample was made of peripheral blood.

CDR3 sequence: CASSLRAGTEAFF. Here the CDR3 DNA reads TGTGCCAGCAGTTTAAGGGCAGGGACTGAAGCTTTCTTT. This chain uses TRBV12-3 or TRBV12-4 with TRBJ1-1; D perhaps matches TRBD1 (5 bases). The V end was cut by 2 bases, the J end by 5 bases, with 9 bases between. The CDR3 spans 13 residues.